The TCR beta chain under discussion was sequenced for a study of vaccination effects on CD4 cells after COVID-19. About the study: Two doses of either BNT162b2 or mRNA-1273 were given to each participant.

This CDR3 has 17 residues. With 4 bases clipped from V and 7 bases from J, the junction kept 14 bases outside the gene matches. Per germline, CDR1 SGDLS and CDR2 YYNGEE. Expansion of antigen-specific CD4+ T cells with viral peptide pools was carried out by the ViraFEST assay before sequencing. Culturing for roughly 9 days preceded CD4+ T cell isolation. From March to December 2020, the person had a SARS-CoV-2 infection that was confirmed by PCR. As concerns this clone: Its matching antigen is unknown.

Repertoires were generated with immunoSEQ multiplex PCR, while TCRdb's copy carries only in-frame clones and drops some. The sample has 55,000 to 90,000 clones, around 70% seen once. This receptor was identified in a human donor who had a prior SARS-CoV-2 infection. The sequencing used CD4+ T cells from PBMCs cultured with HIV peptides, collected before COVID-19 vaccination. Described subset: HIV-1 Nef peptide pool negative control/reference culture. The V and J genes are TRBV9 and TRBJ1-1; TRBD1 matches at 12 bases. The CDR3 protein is CASSPMPGQGAGIEAFF. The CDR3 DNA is TGTGCCAGCAGCCCAATGCCGGGACAGGGGGCCGGAATTGAAGCTTTCTTT.